This T cell receptor (beta chain) is drawn from a study of T cells after yellow fever vaccination. TCRdb re-analysed the 5' RACE reads in MiXCR, keeping a single row per CDR3 protein. Seen here are about 340,000 distinct CDR3 sequences, roughly an eighth observed once, and the top ten hold roughly 3.1%. Germline CDR1 is DFQATT and CDR2 is SNEGSKA (reference sequence). V was trimmed by 2 bases and J by 0 bases, leaving 12 bases between them. The CDR3 spans 15 residues. This clonotype has more than one count but fewer than ten. The origin of this receptor is a man aged 18 to 29 who received the YFV17D yellow fever vaccine. The sample consisted of CD4+ T cells sorted from PBMCs, taken 15 days after the yellow fever booster vaccination. The genes are TRBV20-1 and TRBJ2-3, with D unclear. The DNA for the CDR3 is TGCAGTGCTAGACCCCGAAGGTCTAGCACAGATACGCAGTATTTT. Amino acids: CSARPRRSSTDTQYF.